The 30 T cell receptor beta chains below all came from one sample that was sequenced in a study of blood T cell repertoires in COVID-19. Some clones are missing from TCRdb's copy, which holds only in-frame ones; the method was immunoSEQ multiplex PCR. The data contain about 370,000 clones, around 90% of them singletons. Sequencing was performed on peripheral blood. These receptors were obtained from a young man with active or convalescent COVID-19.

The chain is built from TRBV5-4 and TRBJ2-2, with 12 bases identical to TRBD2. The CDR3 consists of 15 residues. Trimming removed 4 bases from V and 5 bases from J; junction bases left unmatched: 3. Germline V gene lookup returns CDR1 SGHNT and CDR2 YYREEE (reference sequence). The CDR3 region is CASSDLAGGTGELFF. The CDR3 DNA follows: TGTGCCAGCAGCGACCTAGCGGGAGGGACCGGGGAGCTGTTTTTT.

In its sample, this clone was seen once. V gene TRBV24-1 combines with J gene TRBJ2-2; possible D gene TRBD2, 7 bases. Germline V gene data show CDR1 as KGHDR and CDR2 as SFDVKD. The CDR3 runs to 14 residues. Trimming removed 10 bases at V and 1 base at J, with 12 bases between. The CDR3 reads CATGLGGNTGELFF. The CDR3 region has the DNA TGTGCCACTGGACTAGGGGGGAACACCGGGGAGCTGTTTTTT.

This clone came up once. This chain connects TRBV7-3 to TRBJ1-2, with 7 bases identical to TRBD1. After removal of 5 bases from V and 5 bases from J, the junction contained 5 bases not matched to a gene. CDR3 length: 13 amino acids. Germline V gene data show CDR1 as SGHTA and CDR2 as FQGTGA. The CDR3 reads CASSPGTEYGYTF. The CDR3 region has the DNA TGTGCCAGCAGCCCGGGGACAGAATATGGCTACACCTTC.

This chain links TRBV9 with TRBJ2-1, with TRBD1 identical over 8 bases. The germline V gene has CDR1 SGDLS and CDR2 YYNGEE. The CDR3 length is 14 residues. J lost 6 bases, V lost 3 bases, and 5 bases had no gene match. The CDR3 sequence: CASSAGQGSNEQFF. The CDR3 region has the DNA TGTGCCAGCAGCGCAGGACAGGGTTCCAATGAGCAGTTCTTC.

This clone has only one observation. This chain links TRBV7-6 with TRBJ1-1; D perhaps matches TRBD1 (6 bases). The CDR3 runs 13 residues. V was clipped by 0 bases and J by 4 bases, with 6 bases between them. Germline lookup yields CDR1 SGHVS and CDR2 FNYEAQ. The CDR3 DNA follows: TGTGCCAGCAGCTTAGCCAGGGGCACTGAAGCTTTCTTT. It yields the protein CASSLARGTEAFF.

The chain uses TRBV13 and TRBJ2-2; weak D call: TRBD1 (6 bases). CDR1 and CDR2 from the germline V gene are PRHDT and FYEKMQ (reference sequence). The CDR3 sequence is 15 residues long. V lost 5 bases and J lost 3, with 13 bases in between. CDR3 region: CASSTGYKDTGELFF. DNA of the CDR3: TGTGCCAGCAGCACAGGGTATAAGGACACCGGGGAGCTGTTTTTT.

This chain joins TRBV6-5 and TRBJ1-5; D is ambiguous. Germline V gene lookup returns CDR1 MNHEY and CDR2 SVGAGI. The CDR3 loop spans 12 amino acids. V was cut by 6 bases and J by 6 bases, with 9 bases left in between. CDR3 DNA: TGTGCCAGCAGGGCCGCAGGTCAGCCCCAGCATTTT. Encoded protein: CASRAAGQPQHF.

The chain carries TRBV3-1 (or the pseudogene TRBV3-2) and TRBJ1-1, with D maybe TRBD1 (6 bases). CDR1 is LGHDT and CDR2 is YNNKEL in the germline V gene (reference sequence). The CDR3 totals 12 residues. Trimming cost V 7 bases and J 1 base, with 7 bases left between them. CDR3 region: CASTTGNTEAFF. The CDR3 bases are TGTGCCAGCACGACAGGGAACACTGAAGCTTTCTTT.

The CDR3 here is CATSRDRQVSTDTQYF. CDR3 DNA sequence: TGTGCCACCAGCAGAGATAGACAGGTTAGCACAGATACGCAGTATTTT. This chain links TRBV15 with TRBJ2-3; TRBD1 is a possible D gene (6 bases). CDR1 and CDR2 from the germline V gene are LNHNV and YYDKDF (reference sequence). The V end was cut by 0 bases, the J end by 0 bases, with 10 bases between. There are 16 residues in the CDR3.

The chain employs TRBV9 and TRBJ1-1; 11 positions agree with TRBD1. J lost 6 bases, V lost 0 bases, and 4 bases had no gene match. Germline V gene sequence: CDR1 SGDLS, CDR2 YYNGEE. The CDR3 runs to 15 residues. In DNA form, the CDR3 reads TGTGCCAGCAGCGTAGGAGGACAGGGGGCGGCTGAAGCTTTCTTT. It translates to CASSVGGQGAAEAFF.

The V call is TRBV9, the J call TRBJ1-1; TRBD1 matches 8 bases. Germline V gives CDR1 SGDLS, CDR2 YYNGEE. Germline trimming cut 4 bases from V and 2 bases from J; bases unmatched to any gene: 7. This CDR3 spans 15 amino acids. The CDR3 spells CASSPRTGLNTEAFF. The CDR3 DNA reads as TGTGCCAGCAGCCCCCGGACAGGGCTTAACACTGAAGCTTTCTTT.

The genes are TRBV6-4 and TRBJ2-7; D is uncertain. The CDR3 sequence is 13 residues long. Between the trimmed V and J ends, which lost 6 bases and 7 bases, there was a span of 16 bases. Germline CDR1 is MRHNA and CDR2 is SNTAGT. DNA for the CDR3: TGTGCCAGCAGCCCCCTCCCTAGTGGGGAGCAGTACTTC. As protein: CASSPLPSGEQYF.

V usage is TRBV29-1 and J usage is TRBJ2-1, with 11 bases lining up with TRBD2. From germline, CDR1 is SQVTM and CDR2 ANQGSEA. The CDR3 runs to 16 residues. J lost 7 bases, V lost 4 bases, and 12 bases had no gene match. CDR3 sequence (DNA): TGCAGCGTTGTTCTAGCGGGAGGCCCTCAATTAAATGAGCAGTTCTTC. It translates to CSVVLAGGPQLNEQFF.

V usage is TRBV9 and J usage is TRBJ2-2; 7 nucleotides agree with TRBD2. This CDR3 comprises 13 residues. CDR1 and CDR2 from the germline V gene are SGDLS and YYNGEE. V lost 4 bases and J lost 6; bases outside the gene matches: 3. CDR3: CASSLREAGELFF. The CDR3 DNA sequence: TGTGCCAGCAGCCTACGGGAGGCCGGGGAGCTGTTTTTT.

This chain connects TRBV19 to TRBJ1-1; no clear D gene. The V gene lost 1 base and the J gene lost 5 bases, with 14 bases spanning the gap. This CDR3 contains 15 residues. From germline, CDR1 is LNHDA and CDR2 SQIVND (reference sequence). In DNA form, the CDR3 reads TGTGCCAGTAGTATAGTAGGAGGGATGGGGACTGAAGCTTTCTTT. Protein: CASSIVGGMGTEAFF.

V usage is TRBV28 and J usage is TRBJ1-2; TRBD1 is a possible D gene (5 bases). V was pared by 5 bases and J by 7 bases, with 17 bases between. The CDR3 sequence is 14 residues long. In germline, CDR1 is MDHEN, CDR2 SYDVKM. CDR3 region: CASSMRQTLFGYTF. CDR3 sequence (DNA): TGTGCCAGCAGTATGCGACAGACCCTCTTTGGCTACACCTTC.

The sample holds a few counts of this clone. CDR3 sequence: CASSPDTIRGYTF. CDR3 sequence (DNA): TGTGCCAGCAGTCCAGACACCATCCGAGGCTACACCTTC. V and J are TRBV27 and TRBJ1-2; D call uncertain. CDR1 is MNHEY and CDR2 is SMNVEV in the germline V gene (reference sequence). V lost 5 bases, J lost 8 bases, and 15 bases lay in between. This CDR3 has 13 amino acids.

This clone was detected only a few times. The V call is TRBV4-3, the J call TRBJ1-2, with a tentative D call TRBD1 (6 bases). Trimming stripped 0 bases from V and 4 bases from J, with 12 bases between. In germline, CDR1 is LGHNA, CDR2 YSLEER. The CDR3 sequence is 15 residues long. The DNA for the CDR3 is TGCGCCAGCAGCCAAGACCGGGACACTCGCTATGGCTACACCTTC. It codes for CASSQDRDTRYGYTF.

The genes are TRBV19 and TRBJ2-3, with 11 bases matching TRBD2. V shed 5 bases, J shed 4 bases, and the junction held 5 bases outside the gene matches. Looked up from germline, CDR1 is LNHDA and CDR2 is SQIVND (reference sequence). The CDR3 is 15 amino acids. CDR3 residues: CASSSTSGGADTQYF. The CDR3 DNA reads TGTGCCAGTAGTTCAACTAGCGGGGGAGCAGATACGCAGTATTTT.

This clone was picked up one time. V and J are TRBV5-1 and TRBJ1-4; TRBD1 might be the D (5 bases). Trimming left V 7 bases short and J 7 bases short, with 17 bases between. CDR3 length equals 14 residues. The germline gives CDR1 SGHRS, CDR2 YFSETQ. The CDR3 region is CASALNQGIEKLFF. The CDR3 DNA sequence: TGCGCCAGCGCACTAAACCAGGGTATTGAAAAACTGTTTTTT. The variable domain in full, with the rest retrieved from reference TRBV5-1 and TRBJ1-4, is KAGVTQTPRYLIKTRGQQVTLSCSPISGHRSVSWYQQTPGQGLQFLFEYFSETQRNKGNFPGRFSGRQFSNSRSEMNVSTLELGDSALYLCASALNQGIEKLFFGSGTQLSVL.

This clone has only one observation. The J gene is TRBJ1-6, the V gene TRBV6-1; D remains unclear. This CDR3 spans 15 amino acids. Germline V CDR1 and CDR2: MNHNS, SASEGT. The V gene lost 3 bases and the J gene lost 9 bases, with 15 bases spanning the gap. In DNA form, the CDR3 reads TGTGCCAGCAGTGACCACTCCGCGGCTGTTTCACCCCTCCACTTT. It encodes CASSDHSAAVSPLHF.

Here the CDR3 reads CASSQGQGAVREQYF. The CDR3 DNA reads as TGTGCCAGCAGCCAGGGACAGGGGGCCGTACGCGAGCAGTACTTC. The chain links TRBV14 to TRBJ2-7, with 12 bases identical to TRBD1. The CDR3 loop spans 15 amino acids. Germline CDR1 is SGHDN and CDR2 is FVKESK. Trimming removed 3 bases from V and 6 bases from J; junction bases left unmatched: 6.

CDR3 loop: CASSLNRVLSYEQYF. CDR3 sequence (DNA): TGTGCCAGCAGCTTAAACAGGGTCTTATCCTACGAGCAGTACTTC. J is TRBJ2-7 and V is TRBV11-2; the D gene is possibly TRBD1 (6 bases). Looked up from germline, CDR1 is SGHAT and CDR2 is FQNNGV. The V gene lost 2 bases and the J gene lost 1 base, with 12 bases spanning the gap. There are 15 residues in the CDR3.

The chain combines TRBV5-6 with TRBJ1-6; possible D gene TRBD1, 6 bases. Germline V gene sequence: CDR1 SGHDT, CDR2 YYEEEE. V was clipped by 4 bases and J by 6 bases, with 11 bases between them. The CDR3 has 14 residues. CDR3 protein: CASSIGTPNSPLHF. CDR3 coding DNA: TGTGCCAGCAGCATCGGGACACCTAATTCACCCCTCCACTTT.

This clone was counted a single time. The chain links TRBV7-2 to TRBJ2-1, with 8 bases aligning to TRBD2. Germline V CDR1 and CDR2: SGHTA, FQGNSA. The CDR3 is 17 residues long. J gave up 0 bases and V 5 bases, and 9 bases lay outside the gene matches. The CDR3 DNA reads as TGTGCCAGCAGCCGGATGCGGGGGGCCAGCTCCTACAATGAGCAGTTCTTC. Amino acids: CASSRMRGASSYNEQFF. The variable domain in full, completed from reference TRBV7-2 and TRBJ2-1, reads GAGVSQSPSNKVTEKGKDVELRCDPISGHTALYWYRQSLGQGLEFLIYFQGNSAPDKSGLPSDRFSAERTGGSVSTLTIQRTQQEDSAVYLCASSRMRGASSYNEQFFGPGTRLTVL.

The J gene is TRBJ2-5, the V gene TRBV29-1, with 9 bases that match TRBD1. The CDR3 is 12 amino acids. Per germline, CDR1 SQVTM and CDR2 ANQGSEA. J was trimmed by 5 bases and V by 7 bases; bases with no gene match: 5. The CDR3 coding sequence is TGCAGCGGGGGGACAGGGAGGGAGACCCAGTACTTC. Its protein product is CSGGTGRETQYF.

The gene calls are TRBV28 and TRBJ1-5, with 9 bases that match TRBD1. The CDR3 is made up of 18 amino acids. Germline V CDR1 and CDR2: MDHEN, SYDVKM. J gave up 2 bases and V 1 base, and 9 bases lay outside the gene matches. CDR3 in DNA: TGTGCCAGCAGTTTATTTTTACGACAGGGGGGGCGCAATCAGCCCCAGCATTTT. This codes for CASSLFLRQGGRNQPQHF.

The CDR3 DNA follows: TGTGCCAGCAGCGAAACAGGGGAGGCCGGAGCTTTCTTT. Amino acids: CASSETGEAGAFF. The chain joins TRBV4-2 to TRBJ1-1; 7 bases line up with TRBD1. Germline lookup yields CDR1 LGHNA and CDR2 YNFKEQ. The CDR3 totals 13 residues. V lost 5 bases to trimming and J lost 10 bases; unmatched junction nucleotides: 10.

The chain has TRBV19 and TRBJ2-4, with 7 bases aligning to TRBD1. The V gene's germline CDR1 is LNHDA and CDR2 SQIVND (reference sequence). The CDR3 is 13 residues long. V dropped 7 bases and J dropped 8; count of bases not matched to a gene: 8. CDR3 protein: CASTLQGMDIQYF. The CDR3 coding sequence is TGTGCCAGTACCTTACAGGGGATGGACATTCAGTACTTC.

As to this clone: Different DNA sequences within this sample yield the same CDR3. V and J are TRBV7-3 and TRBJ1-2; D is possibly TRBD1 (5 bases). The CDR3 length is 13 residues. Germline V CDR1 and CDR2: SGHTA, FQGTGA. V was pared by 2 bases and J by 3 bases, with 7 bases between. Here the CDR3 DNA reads TGTGCCAGCAGCTTAGACAGAGACTATGGCTACACCTTC. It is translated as CASSLDRDYGYTF.